This TCR beta chain is from a study of shared T cell receptors in the human thymus. V dropped 5 bases and J dropped 6 bases, with 11 bases sitting between them. This CDR3 contains 13 residues. Germline V gene sequence: CDR1 SGHTA, CDR2 FQGTGA. Method: immunoSEQ multiplex PCR; TCRdb's copy keeps in-frame clones and lacks some. The profile shows about 660,000 clones, over 75% of them singletons. These records were also assigned to another study, of human thymus T cells. That study adds: Thymus pieces cut out during corrective heart surgery were the tissue that was used.

The TCR originated in a boy under two years old with a congenital heart defect. The chain links TRBV7-3 to TRBJ2-1; D unresolved. Source material: thymocytes. CDR3 protein: CASSLSGLNEQFF. DNA for the CDR3: TGTGCCAGCAGCCTCTCTGGGCTCAATGAGCAGTTCTTC.